A selection of T cell receptor beta chains follows, all from one sample in a study of a mutant IDH1 vaccine in newly diagnosed glioma. Sequencing was performed with immunoSEQ multiplex PCR; in TCRdb, only in-frame clones are kept and a portion is missing. The sample lists about 59,000 clones, about 90% occurring once. Antigen specificity for these receptors is unknown. The sequencing here drew on PBMCs, taken from a glioma patient whose treatment included an IDH1 peptide vaccine. These receptors were obtained from a woman in her forties with glioma. The CDR3 runs from the conserved cysteine through the conserved F or W. A D gene is named only where the DNA matches it firmly. The size field is filled for only some rows; it gives once, few, many or a size class.

j_call: TRBJ2-2
clone_size: NA
v_call: TRBV6-6
d_call: NA
cdr3_aa: CASSYSRAGGTGELFF
cdr3_nt: TGTGCCAGCAGTTACTCGCGTGCGGGCGGCACCGGGGAGCTGTTTTTT

j_call: TRBJ1-4
clone_size: NA
v_call: TRBV2
d_call: TRBD1
cdr3_aa: CASRRQGSGNEKLFF
cdr3_nt: TGTGCCAGCAGGAGACAGGGGTCGGGTAATGAAAAACTGTTTTTT

j_call: TRBJ1-5
clone_size: NA
v_call: TRBV2
d_call: NA
cdr3_aa: CASSRRENQPQHF
cdr3_nt: TGTGCCAGCAGTAGACGAGAAAATCAGCCCCAGCATTTT

j_call: TRBJ2-7
clone_size: NA
v_call: TRBV11-2
d_call: NA
cdr3_aa: CASSLGHFDLAFYEQYF
cdr3_nt: TGTGCCAGCAGCTTAGGGCACTTCGACCTTGCCTTCTACGAGCAGTACTTC

j_call: TRBJ2-2
clone_size: NA
v_call: TRBV19
d_call: TRBD2
cdr3_aa: CASSMLAGGPGGELFF
cdr3_nt: TGTGCCAGTAGTATGCTAGCGGGAGGGCCGGGCGGGGAGCTGTTTTTT

j_call: TRBJ1-3
clone_size: NA
v_call: TRBV4-3
d_call: NA
cdr3_aa: CASSQSSPGDSGNTIYF
cdr3_nt: TGCGCCAGCAGTCAGTCAAGCCCAGGGGACTCTGGAAACACCATATATTTT

j_call: TRBJ1-2
clone_size: NA
v_call: TRBV5-6
d_call: NA
cdr3_aa: CASSLRGWDYGYTF
cdr3_nt: TGTGCCAGCAGCTTGAGGGGGTGGGACTATGGCTACACCTTC

j_call: TRBJ2-5
clone_size: NA
v_call: TRBV7-7
d_call: TRBD2
cdr3_aa: CASSLGASGGAWETQYF
cdr3_nt: TGTGCTAGCAGCTTAGGAGCTAGCGGGGGGGCCTGGGAGACCCAGTACTTC

j_call: TRBJ2-1
clone_size: NA
v_call: TRBV5-6
d_call: TRBD1
cdr3_aa: CASSAGTGGINEQFF
cdr3_nt: TGTGCCAGCAGCGCCGGGACAGGGGGGATCAATGAGCAGTTCTTC

j_call: TRBJ2-7
clone_size: NA
v_call: TRBV5-1
d_call: TRBD2
cdr3_aa: CASSLVGLAGEYHEQYF
cdr3_nt: TGCGCCAGCAGCTTGGTGGGACTAGCGGGAGAGTACCACGAGCAGTACTTC

j_call: TRBJ2-5
clone_size: NA
v_call: TRBV29-1
d_call: NA
cdr3_aa: CSVSRVGETQYF
cdr3_nt: TGCAGCGTGAGCAGGGTTGGGGAGACCCAGTACTTC

j_call: TRBJ1-6
clone_size: NA
v_call: TRBV7-9
d_call: NA
cdr3_aa: CASSLMVPNSPLHF
cdr3_nt: TGTGCCAGCAGCCTGATGGTCCCTAATTCACCCCTCCACTTT

j_call: TRBJ1-2
clone_size: NA
v_call: TRBV25-1
d_call: NA
cdr3_aa: CASSHVTRGGLTYTF
cdr3_nt: TGTGCCAGCAGCCATGTCACCCGGGGAGGATTAACCTACACCTTC

j_call: TRBJ1-6
clone_size: NA
v_call: TRBV27
d_call: TRBD1
cdr3_aa: CASSYRGQSPLHF
cdr3_nt: TGTGCCAGCAGTTACAGGGGGCAATCACCCCTCCACTTT

j_call: TRBJ1-2
clone_size: NA
v_call: TRBV15
d_call: NA
cdr3_aa: CATSRDLGGSLGYTF
cdr3_nt: TGTGCCACCAGCAGAGATCTAGGGGGATCGTTAGGCTACACCTTC

j_call: TRBJ2-7
clone_size: NA
v_call: TRBV5-1
d_call: NA
cdr3_aa: CASSLGSGYEQYF
cdr3_nt: TGCGCCAGCAGCTTGGGAAGTGGTTACGAGCAGTACTTC

j_call: TRBJ2-5
clone_size: once
v_call: TRBV2
d_call: NA
cdr3_aa: CASRKGQEETQYF
cdr3_nt: TGTGCCAGCCGCAAAGGGCAGGAAGAGACCCAGTACTTC

j_call: TRBJ2-2
clone_size: NA
v_call: TRBV4-3
d_call: NA
cdr3_aa: CASSQVLLGQGNTGELFF
cdr3_nt: TGCGCCAGCAGCCAAGTATTATTGGGTCAGGGCAACACCGGGGAGCTGTTTTTT

j_call: TRBJ1-4
clone_size: NA
v_call: TRBV4-1
d_call: NA
cdr3_aa: CASSPRVGGVGNEKLFF
cdr3_nt: TGCGCCAGCAGCCCCCGGGTAGGGGGGGTGGGTAATGAAAAACTGTTTTTT

j_call: TRBJ1-5
clone_size: once
v_call: TRBV18
d_call: NA
cdr3_aa: CASSRYSGGDQPQHF
cdr3_nt: TGTGCCAGCTCACGCTATTCGGGGGGCGATCAGCCCCAGCATTTT

j_call: TRBJ2-5
clone_size: NA
v_call: TRBV2
d_call: TRBD1
cdr3_aa: CASSNDREETQYF
cdr3_nt: TGTGCCAGCAGTAACGACAGGGAAGAGACCCAGTACTTC

j_call: TRBJ2-7
clone_size: NA
v_call: TRBV15
d_call: TRBD1
cdr3_aa: CATSRGRDRLSYEQYF
cdr3_nt: TGTGCCACCAGCAGAGGGAGGGACAGGCTCTCCTACGAGCAGTACTTC

j_call: TRBJ1-1
clone_size: NA
v_call: TRBV18
d_call: NA
cdr3_aa: CASSPQGNTEAFF
cdr3_nt: TGTGCCAGCTCTCCTCAGGGGAACACTGAAGCTTTCTTT

j_call: TRBJ2-2
clone_size: NA
v_call: TRBV6-7
d_call: TRBD2
cdr3_aa: CASSSRTSGRAFHTGELFF
cdr3_nt: TGTGCCAGCAGTTCCCGGACTAGCGGGAGGGCCTTCCACACCGGGGAGCTGTTTTTT

j_call: TRBJ1-1
clone_size: NA
v_call: TRBV29-1
d_call: NA
cdr3_aa: CSGSDGDSEAFF
cdr3_nt: TGCAGCGGATCGGACGGAGATAGTGAAGCTTTCTTT

j_call: TRBJ2-7
clone_size: NA
v_call: TRBV29-1
d_call: TRBD2
cdr3_aa: CSVVPSGTYEQYF
cdr3_nt: TGCAGCGTTGTTCCTAGCGGTACCTACGAGCAGTACTTC

j_call: TRBJ2-7
clone_size: NA
v_call: TRBV10-2
d_call: NA
cdr3_aa: CASRPLGRTYEQYF
cdr3_nt: TGCGCCAGCAGGCCGTTGGGGAGGACCTACGAGCAGTACTTC

j_call: TRBJ2-5
clone_size: NA
v_call: TRBV5-4
d_call: TRBD2
cdr3_aa: CASSLDGLAQETQYF
cdr3_nt: TGTGCCAGCAGCTTGGATGGACTAGCACAAGAGACCCAGTACTTC

j_call: TRBJ2-5
clone_size: NA
v_call: TRBV29-1
d_call: TRBD1
cdr3_aa: CSVVRDRGSQETQYF
cdr3_nt: TGCAGCGTGGTCCGGGACAGGGGCTCCCAAGAGACCCAGTACTTC

j_call: TRBJ1-4
clone_size: NA
v_call: TRBV14
d_call: NA
cdr3_aa: CASSQLDPVEGEKLFF
cdr3_nt: TGTGCCAGCAGCCAGTTGGATCCCGTAGAGGGTGAAAAACTGTTTTTT

j_call: TRBJ2-1
clone_size: NA
v_call: TRBV5-1
d_call: TRBD2
cdr3_aa: CASSFLAGEVVEQFF
cdr3_nt: TGCGCCAGCAGCTTCTTGGCGGGAGAGGTTGTTGAGCAGTTCTTC

j_call: TRBJ2-7
clone_size: NA
v_call: TRBV7-2
d_call: TRBD1
cdr3_aa: CASSLDWTGGTYEQYF
cdr3_nt: TGTGCCAGCAGCTTAGACTGGACAGGGGGGACCTACGAGCAGTACTTC

j_call: TRBJ1-1
clone_size: NA
v_call: TRBV29-1
d_call: NA
cdr3_aa: CSVERVGAEAFF
cdr3_nt: TGCAGCGTTGAAAGGGTGGGAGCTGAAGCTTTCTTT

j_call: TRBJ1-5
clone_size: NA
v_call: TRBV10-3
d_call: TRBD1
cdr3_aa: CAISDRQGNQPQHF
cdr3_nt: TGTGCCATCAGTGACCGACAGGGTAATCAGCCCCAGCATTTT

j_call: TRBJ2-7
clone_size: few
v_call: TRBV6-1
d_call: NA
cdr3_aa: CASGGARYEQYF
cdr3_nt: TGTGCCAGTGGAGGGGCGAGGTACGAGCAGTACTTC

j_call: TRBJ1-2
clone_size: NA
v_call: TRBV6-1
d_call: NA
cdr3_aa: CASAPSYGYTF
cdr3_nt: TGTGCCAGCGCGCCCTCGTATGGCTACACCTTC

j_call: TRBJ1-2
clone_size: NA
v_call: TRBV19
d_call: NA
cdr3_aa: CAWGMGGYTF
cdr3_nt: TGTGCCTGGGGGATGGGTGGCTACACCTTC

j_call: TRBJ2-7
clone_size: NA
v_call: TRBV2
d_call: TRBD2
cdr3_aa: CASSESVLAGLVYF
cdr3_nt: TGTGCCAGCAGTGAATCGGTACTAGCGGGCCTGGTGTACTTC

j_call: TRBJ2-1
clone_size: once
v_call: TRBV29-1
d_call: NA
cdr3_aa: CSVESLSRNSYNEQFF
cdr3_nt: TGCAGCGTTGAATCACTTTCGAGAAACTCCTACAATGAGCAGTTCTTC

j_call: TRBJ2-7
clone_size: NA
v_call: TRBV11-2
d_call: TRBD1
cdr3_aa: CASSLDAQGAVYEQYF
cdr3_nt: TGTGCCAGCAGCTTAGATGCCCAGGGGGCAGTCTACGAGCAGTACTTC

j_call: TRBJ1-1
clone_size: NA
v_call: TRBV6-6
d_call: NA
cdr3_aa: CASSSVRNTEAFF
cdr3_nt: TGTGCCAGCAGTTCGGTCCGGAACACTGAAGCTTTCTTT

j_call: TRBJ1-2
clone_size: NA
v_call: TRBV10-3
d_call: NA
cdr3_aa: CAISPGRSNYGYTF
cdr3_nt: TGTGCCATCAGTCCGGGACGTTCTAACTATGGCTACACCTTC

j_call: TRBJ2-1
clone_size: NA
v_call: TRBV7-2
d_call: NA
cdr3_aa: CASSITGTQAYNEQFF
cdr3_nt: TGTGCCAGCAGCATCACCGGGACTCAAGCTTACAATGAGCAGTTCTTC